The clone carrying this T cell receptor beta chain was detected once. Germline V gene data show CDR1 as SGHTS and CDR2 as YDEGEE. The CDR3 is 15 amino acids. J lost 1 base, V lost 3 bases, and 6 bases had no gene match. Original processing notes: The authors estimated nucleated cell counts from reference gene primer amplification. Clones were sequenced by immunoSEQ multiplex PCR, and TCRdb holds only the in-frame ones, with some missing. V and J calls and clone size are those listed in that table; D and trimming were worked out from the DNA. The sample contains around 180,000 clones, 86% of which appear only once. This entry comes from a study of blood T cell repertoires in COVID-19. Study in general: Donors in the United States, Italy and Spain gave samples during acute or convalescent COVID-19. The cDNA or gDNA used as material had been derived from T cells, B-cell-depleted T cells, or PBMCs.

The chain is built from TRBV5-8 and TRBJ1-1; 7 bases map to TRBD1. Sequencing input: peripheral blood. This sequence originates from a woman in her 30s with active or convalescent COVID-19. As DNA, the CDR3 is TGTGCCAGCAGCTCCCGACAGGGAAGGAACACTGAAGCTTTCTTT. Amino acid sequence: CASSSRQGRNTEAFF. The complete variable domain, with remaining parts taken from reference TRBV5-8 and TRBJ1-1, reads EAGVTQSPTHLIKTRGQQATLRCSPISGHTSVYWYQQALGLGLQFLLWYDEGEERNRGNFPPRFSGRQFPNYSSELNVNALELEDSALYLCASSSRQGRNTEAFFGQGTRLTVV.